The clone carrying this T cell receptor (beta chain) was seen many times. The target antigen is unknown. This specimen belongs to a study of T cells in Graves' hyperthyroidism and ophthalmopathy. Overall study: Pretreatment peripheral blood was obtained at initial diagnosis.

The CDR3 totals 12 residues. V was trimmed by 6 bases and J by 10 bases, leaving 13 bases between them. It was RNA transcripts that yielded the amplified TCR beta CDR3 regions. When the TCR CDR3 underwent first-round RT-PCR, the HTBI primer set was used. TCRdb called the multiplex PCR reads again in MiXCR, with one record for every CDR3 protein. The table has 730,000 or so distinct CDR3 sequences, around a sixth seen once. Study-level findings and limits: From stable hyperthyroidism, ophthalmopathy was set apart by a 13 V-J model.

This clonotype was obtained from a woman aged 45 to 65 with Graves' hyperthyroidism that later progressed to Graves' ophthalmopathy. The V gene is TRBV12-3 or TRBV12-4, the J gene TRBJ2-1, with TRBD2 as a possible D gene (7 bases). Sequenced input: blood. CDR3 nucleotide sequence: TGTGCCAGCAGGGAAGGGGGGGGCGAGCAGTTCTTC. This gives the protein CASREGGGEQFF.